This TCR beta chain derives from a study of OX40 agonist ivuxolimab in advanced cancers. Study findings and constraints: More expanded clones were found, on average, in CD8+ than in CD4+ T cells. A proportion of nonresponders additionally exhibited low normalized T-cell clonal expansion.

Only in-frame clones appear in the TCRdb table, and some are missing; sequencing was by immunoSEQ multiplex PCR. The data show about 31,000 clones, with more than 70% seen just once and under 30% held by the top ten. The CDR3 covers 13 residues. Trimming took off 5 bases at V and 5 bases at J, with 10 bases between the two ends. Germline V gene data show CDR1 as MNHNY and CDR2 as SVGAGI (reference sequence). Worth noting for this clone: Antigen specificity is unknown.

The input for sequencing was CD4+ or CD8+ T cells sorted from blood, taken in a trial of the OX40 agonist ivuxolimab. The clonotype comes from an adult with an advanced solid tumor such as melanoma, head and neck, liver or kidney cancer. The J gene is TRBJ1-5, the V gene TRBV6-6; weak D call: TRBD1 (5 bases). CDR3 nucleotide sequence: TGTGCCAGCAGTGACAGCTACTATCAGCCCCAGCATTTT. Translating gives CASSDSYYQPQHF.